One and the same sample provided the 2 T cell receptor beta chains below, sequenced in a study of CD8 T cells in ankylosing spondylitis. Findings and caveats of the study: The study identified a TCR beta motif of roughly eight highly homologous variants that appeared characteristic of ankylosing spondylitis blood.

Antigens for these TCRs are unknown. TCRdb recomputed calls from the 5' RACE reads with MiXCR, one row per CDR3 protein. The table records more than 500,000 distinct CDR3 sequences, approximately 5.3% of them present only once. Material: blood, either unsorted or a sorted T cell fraction (not recorded which). All receptors come from a male donor with ankylosing spondylitis.

This clonotype was observed at least ten times. The gene calls are TRBV20-1 and TRBJ1-2; 7 bases are a match to TRBD1. V was pared by 0 bases and J by 7 bases, with 11 bases of the junction left unmatched. CDR3 size: 15 residues. Germline CDR1 is DFQATT and CDR2 is SNEGSKA (reference sequence). The CDR3, as DNA: TGCAGTGCTAGAGATCGGCGGGCAGGGGGAGGTGGCTACACCTTC. Translated: CSARDRRAGGGGYTF.

This clonotype was seen repeatedly, ten times or more. The J gene is TRBJ2-7, the V gene TRBV13; D call uncertain. Trimming removed 5 bases at V and 7 bases at J, with 15 bases between. The CDR3 totals 13 residues. Germline V gene data show CDR1 as PRHDT and CDR2 as FYEKMQ (reference sequence). For the CDR3, the DNA is TGTGCCAGCAGCCCCTTCCGGATCGGAGAGCAGTACTTC. Its protein is CASSPFRIGEQYF.